The sequence of this T cell receptor (beta chain) was determined in a study of shared clonotypes between healthy human individuals. Study as a whole: Donor composition was two women and three men, aged 18 to 49. Study-level points and caveats: Generation of non-shared clonotypes was less probable than generation of clonotypes shared by all four donors.

Produced via immunoSEQ multiplex PCR; TCRdb's table is partial and in-frame only. The sample has about 1,900,000 clones, just under 95% seen once; the top ten hold less than 1.5%. CD45RO-negative, CCR7-selected cells formed the naive CD8 fraction, which excluded terminally differentiated effector memory CD45RA+ cells. Notes on this clone: Antigen unknown.

Germline CDR1 SGHNT, CDR2 YENEEA. With V trimmed by 4 bases and J by 2 bases, 8 bases remained unmatched. There are 16 residues in the CDR3. V is TRBV11-3 and J is TRBJ2-3; TRBD2 matches 8 bases. Sequencing was done on a sample of naive CD8+ T cells sorted from blood. The sequence was obtained from a man in his late teens or twenties in good health. CDR3 bases: TGTGCCAGCAGCTCCCTAGACGGGGGGGACACAGATACGCAGTATTTT. Its translation is CASSSLDGGDTDTQYF.